This T cell receptor beta chain was identified in a study of T cell responses to AZD1222 COVID-19 vaccine. Regarding the study as a whole: The donor group comprised mostly white British people and more females; the analysis possibly underestimated clonal diversity. Nearly half of spike-specific TCRs reportedly go after variant regions that carry no mutations.

This CDR3 contains 14 residues. V lost 4 bases to trimming and J lost 8 bases; unmatched junction nucleotides: 7. The germline V gene has CDR1 SGHRS and CDR2 YFSETQ. To note about this clone: Its specificity is unknown.

Clones were read by immunoSEQ multiplex PCR, and TCRdb kept only the in-frame ones, dropping some. The sample lists 120,000 or so clones, about 92% occurring once. The clonotype comes from an adult in good health. This sample comprised peripheral blood, obtained on day 0 of AZD1222 vaccination. This chain connects TRBV5-1 to TRBJ2-3; TRBD2 matches 10 bases. The CDR3 region is CASSPGTSELTQYF. Here the CDR3 DNA reads TGCGCCAGCAGCCCAGGGACTAGCGAACTTACGCAGTATTTT.